What follows is one T cell receptor (beta chain) and its context. Its antigen is as yet unknown. The CDR3 totals 12 residues. V lost 3 bases and J 8 bases, leaving 13 bases between the germline ends. The germline V gene has CDR1 DFQATT and CDR2 SNEGSKA (reference sequence). Clones were read by immunoSEQ multiplex PCR, and TCRdb kept only the in-frame ones, dropping some. The data show roughly 87,000 clones, around nine tenths seen once. The sample originates from a study of T cell responses to AZD1222 COVID-19 vaccine. Pooled together were second doses at about 4 or about 12 weeks. Whole-study results and caveats: Clonal diversity was possibly underestimated, and the donors were mostly white British, with more females. Spike-specific TCR depth and breadth grew after two AZD1222 doses.

The sample consisted of peripheral blood, taken 28 days after the second AZD1222 dose. The chain combines TRBV20-1 with TRBJ1-2; D gene ambiguous. The origin of this receptor is an adult who received the AZD1222 COVID-19 vaccine. The CDR3 region has the DNA TGCAGTGCTAGTTTGCGGAGTGGAGGCTACACCTTC. It translates to CSASLRSGGYTF.